This entry is about one T cell receptor (beta chain). The antigen is unknown. As an off-target read in a library built for alpha chains, this beta chain has a frequency of little significance. This sample is drawn from a study of spatial heterogeneity in lung cancer. Overall study findings and caveats: Within tumors, counts of expanded alpha and beta TCRs tracked tumor mutation counts. Ubiquitous nonsynonymous mutations were tracked by counts of ubiquitous expanded TCRs, and regional ones by counts of regional expanded TCRs.

Every molecule of TCR cDNA had its own unique molecular identifier. TCRdb redid the calling of the 5' RACE reads with MiXCR, one entry per CDR3 protein. In the table there are about 16,000 distinct CDR3 sequences, roughly 7.1% of which are singletons. This CDR3 spans 12 amino acids. Germline assignment: CDR1 SGHRS and CDR2 YFSETQ. The V end was cut by 2 bases, the J end by 7 bases, with 7 bases between. The time point is: sample taken at primary tumor resection. Tumor, nontumor lung or frozen PBMC supplied whole RNA that was sequenced unsorted. The chain employs TRBV5-1 and TRBJ2-1, with D perhaps matching TRBD1 (5 bases). Material: lung tumor tissue, obtained at surgery. The TCR sequence derives from a female donor with early-stage non-small cell lung cancer. In DNA form, the CDR3 reads TGCGCCAGCAGCTTTACAGGAAATGAGCAGTTCTTC. It is translated as CASSFTGNEQFF.